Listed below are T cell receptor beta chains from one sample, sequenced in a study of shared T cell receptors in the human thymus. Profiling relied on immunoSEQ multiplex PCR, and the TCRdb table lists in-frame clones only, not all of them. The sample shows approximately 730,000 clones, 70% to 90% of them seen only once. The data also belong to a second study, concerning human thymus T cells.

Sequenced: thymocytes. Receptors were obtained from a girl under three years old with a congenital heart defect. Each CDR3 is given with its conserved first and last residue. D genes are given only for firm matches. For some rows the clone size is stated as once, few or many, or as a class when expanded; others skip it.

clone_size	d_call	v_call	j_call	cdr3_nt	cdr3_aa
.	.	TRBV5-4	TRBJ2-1	TGTGCCAGCAGCCAGGGACACTTCTACAATGAGCAGTTCTTC	CASSQGHFYNEQFF
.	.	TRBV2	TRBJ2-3	TGTGCCAGCAGTGAAGTGAGGACTTTTGGCCCCACAGATACGCAGTATTTT	CASSEVRTFGPTDTQYF
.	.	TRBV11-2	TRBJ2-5	TGTGCCAGCAGCTTAGGTGTAGAGGGGGTGGAGACCCAGTACTTC	CASSLGVEGVETQYF
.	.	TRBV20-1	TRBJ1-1	TGCAGTGCTAGTACGGGGACTGAAGCTTTCTTT	CSASTGTEAFF
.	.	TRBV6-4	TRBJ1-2	TGTGCCAGCAGTGACGGGGGGTCGGGTGCCTATGGCTACACCTTC	CASSDGGSGAYGYTF
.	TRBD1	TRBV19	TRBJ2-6	TGTGCCAGTAGACAGGGGCCCACTGGGGCCAACGTCCTGACTTTC	CASRQGPTGANVLTF
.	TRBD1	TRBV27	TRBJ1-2	TGTGCCAGCAGTTTCCGGACAGGGCATGGCTACACCTTC	CASSFRTGHGYTF
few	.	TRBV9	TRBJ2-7	TGTGCCAGCAGCGTAGGGCAGGAAGGTCCCTACGAGCAGTACTTC	CASSVGQEGPYEQYF
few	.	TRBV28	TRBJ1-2	TGTGCCAGCACAGGAGGGTTGGGTGGCTACACCTTC	CASTGGLGGYTF
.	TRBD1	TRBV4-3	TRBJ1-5	TGCGCCAGCAGCCAAGTCTACCGTCGGGGCAGGGGGAATCAGCCCCAGCATTTT	CASSQVYRRGRGNQPQHF
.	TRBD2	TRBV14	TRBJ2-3	TGTGCCAGCAGCCAAGTAGTGGCTAGCGGGGGGGGATGCACAGATACGCAGTATTTT	CASSQVVASGGGCTDTQYF
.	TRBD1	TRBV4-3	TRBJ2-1	TGCGCCAGCAGCCAAGAAAACCGGGACAGGGGGCTCAGCTCCTACAATGAGCAGTTCTTC	CASSQENRDRGLSSYNEQFF
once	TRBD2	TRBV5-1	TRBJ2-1	TGCGCCAGCAGCGCCGGGGGGATTGACTACAATGAGCAGTTCTTC	CASSAGGIDYNEQFF
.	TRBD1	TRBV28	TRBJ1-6	TGTGCCACTAACCTCCGTCGGGACAGGGAAAATAATTCACCCCTCCACTTT	CATNLRRDRENNSPLHF
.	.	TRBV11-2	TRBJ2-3	TGTGCCAGCAGCCGGACGACTGAACAGGGATCGAGGTACACAGATACGCAGTATTTT	CASSRTTEQGSRYTDTQYF
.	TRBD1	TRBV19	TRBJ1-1	TGTGCCAGTGGACAGGGGATGAACACTGAAGCTTTCTTT	CASGQGMNTEAFF
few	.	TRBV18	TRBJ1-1	TGTGCCAGCTCACCCTCGGGGAGGGCCGTTCTTCCTGAAGCTTTCTTT	CASSPSGRAVLPEAFF
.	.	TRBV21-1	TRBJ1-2	TGTGCCAGCAGCAAAGACGACAGGGGCGTAAGCTATGGCTACACCTTC	CASSKDDRGVSYGYTF
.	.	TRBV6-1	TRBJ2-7	TGTGCCAGCAGTGTTGTCCACTACGAGCAGTACTTC	CASSVVHYEQYF
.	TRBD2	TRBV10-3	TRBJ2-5	TGTGCCACGGGACTAGCGGGGGGGGAGACCCAGTACTTC	CATGLAGGETQYF
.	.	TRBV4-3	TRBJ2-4	TGCGCCAGCAGCCAAGAAGACAGTTTCTCCTCCGTTCCAGTAGCCAAAAACATTCAGTACTTC	CASSQEDSFSSVPVAKNIQYF
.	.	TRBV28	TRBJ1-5	TGTGCCAGCAGTTTCACCCGGTCCTACAATCAGCCCCAGCATTTT	CASSFTRSYNQPQHF
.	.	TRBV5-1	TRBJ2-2	TGCGCCAGCAGCTTGGTGGTAAGGGGGACCGGGGAGCTGTTTTTT	CASSLVVRGTGELFF
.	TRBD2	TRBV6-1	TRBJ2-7	TGTGCCAGCACCCCTCGGGGGGGAGTGGTCTACGAGCAGTACTTC	CASTPRGGVVYEQYF
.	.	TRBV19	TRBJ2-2	TGTGCCAGTAGTATCTCAGGTATCGCGAACACCGGGGAGCTGTTTTTT	CASSISGIANTGELFF
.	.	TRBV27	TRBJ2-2	TGTGCCAGCAGTTTCTCTAGACGGGGAAAAACCGGGGAGCTGTTTTTT	CASSFSRRGKTGELFF
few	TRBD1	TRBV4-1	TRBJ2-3	TGCGCCAGCAGCCAACTCACCCGGGACAGCGGTAGCACAGATACGCAGTATTTT	CASSQLTRDSGSTDTQYF
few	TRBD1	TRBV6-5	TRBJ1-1	TGTGCCAGCAGCTTCCGGGACAGGGACACTGAAGCTTTCTTT	CASSFRDRDTEAFF
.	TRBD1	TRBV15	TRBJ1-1	TGTGCCACCAGATCGACAGGGTACACTGAAGCTTTCTTT	CATRSTGYTEAFF
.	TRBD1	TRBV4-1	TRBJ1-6	TGCGCCAGCGGTTACTATGACAGGGCCAATTCACCCCTCCACTTT	CASGYYDRANSPLHF
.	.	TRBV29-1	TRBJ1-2	TGCAGCGTCAAGGGGGGGGCACACTATGGCTACACCTTC	CSVKGGAHYGYTF
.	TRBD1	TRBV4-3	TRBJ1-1	TGCGCCAGCAGCCAGAGGACAGGGGACCCCATGAACACTGAAGCTTTCTTT	CASSQRTGDPMNTEAFF
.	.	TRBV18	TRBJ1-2	TGTGCCAGCTCACCACCGGAGGACTATGGCTACACCTTC	CASSPPEDYGYTF
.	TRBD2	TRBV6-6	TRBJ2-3	TGTGCCAGCAGCCAAGGACTAGCGGAAGATACGCAGTATTTT	CASSQGLAEDTQYF
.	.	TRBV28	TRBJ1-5	TGTGCCAGCAGTTTAAACCCCCGCGCAGGGCCCCTATATAGCAATCAGCCCCAGCATTTT	CASSLNPRAGPLYSNQPQHF
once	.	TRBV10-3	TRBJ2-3	TGTGCCATCAGTGAGTCGTTTCGGTTGGCGGGTGGGACAGATACGCAGTATTTT	CAISESFRLAGGTDTQYF
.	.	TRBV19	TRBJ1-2	TGTGCCAGTAGCCCGGACAGATTCTATGGCTACACCTTC	CASSPDRFYGYTF
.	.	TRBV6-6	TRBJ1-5	TGTGCCAGCAGTCGAGGTTTTTATAGCAATCAGCCCCAGCATTTT	CASSRGFYSNQPQHF
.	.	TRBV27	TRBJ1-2	TGTGCCAGCAGTCGTATCGGTGTGAACTATGGCTACACCTTC	CASSRIGVNYGYTF
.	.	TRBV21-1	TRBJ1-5	TGTGCCAGCAGCATCCGGGACAGGGGCCAGCCCCAGCATTTT	CASSIRDRGQPQHF
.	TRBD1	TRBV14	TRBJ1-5	TGTGCCAGCAGCTTTCTTGGGGACAGGGTTTTT	CASSFLGDRVF
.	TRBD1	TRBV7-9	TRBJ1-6	TGTGCCAGCGGCCGGGACAGGGGCCGACCCCTCCACTTT	CASGRDRGRPLHF
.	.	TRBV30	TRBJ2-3	TGTGCCTGGAGTGTACTGGAGCAGGGGCACACAGATACGCAGTATTTT	CAWSVLEQGHTDTQYF
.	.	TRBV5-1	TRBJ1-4	TGCGCCAGCAGCCACTCACAGTCCTCTAATGAAAAACTGTTTTTT	CASSHSQSSNEKLFF
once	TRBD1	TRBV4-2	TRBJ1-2	TGTGCCAGCAGCCAAGGCAGTGGACAGGGAGGCTACACCTTC	CASSQGSGQGGYTF
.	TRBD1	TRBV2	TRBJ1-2	TGTGCCAGCAGTGAAGAAGGACCTGGACAGGGAGACGCTATCTATGGCTACACCTTC	CASSEEGPGQGDAIYGYTF